The entry below describes one T cell receptor beta chain. The sample comes from a study of blood T cell repertoires in COVID-19. Study in general: Italy, Spain and the United States were the sources of the convalescent and acute COVID-19 samples. T cells, B-cell-depleted T cells, or PBMCs supplied cDNA or gDNA.

Original handling: The assay estimated nucleated cells by amplifying reference gene primers. Some clones are missing from TCRdb's copy, which holds only in-frame ones; the method was immunoSEQ multiplex PCR. V and J calls and clone size are those listed in that table; D and trimming were worked out from the DNA. This table has approximately 220,000 clones, approximately 80% appearing once. From germline, CDR1 is SGHTA and CDR2 FQGNSA. This CDR3 region has 14 residues. V trimming: 3 bases; J trimming: 4 bases; junction bases outside the gene matches: 5. This TCR came from an elderly woman with acute or convalescent COVID-19. The sequenced sample consisted of peripheral blood. The V gene is TRBV7-2, the J gene TRBJ2-5; 7 bases fit TRBD1. The CDR3 sequence is CASSFRGIRETQYF. The CDR3 DNA sequence: TGTGCCAGCAGCTTCAGGGGGATCCGAGAGACCCAGTACTTC.